The clone carrying this TCR beta chain was picked up many times. What it binds is unknown. The CDR3 totals 14 residues. The ends were cut back, 2 bases at V and 0 bases at J, with 5 bases in the middle. CDR1 is KGHSH, CDR2 LQKENI, per germline. This sample was included in a study of T cell repertoires in cytomegalovirus infection. TCRdb used MiXCR to reprocess the reads, holding one entry per CDR3 protein. In the table there are around 200,000 distinct CDR3 sequences, approximately 40% of which are singletons. The origin of this receptor is a human donor in good health (CMV status not recorded). Some clones in this sample may be carry-over from other donors' samples. The chain uses TRBV18 and TRBJ1-5, with D unresolved. Sequencing used CD8+ T cells from cultured PBMCs, obtained from culture after CMV antigen stimulation. CDR3 bases: TGTGCCAGCTCACCAATCCATAGCAATCAGCCCCAGCATTTT. Its translation: CASSPIHSNQPQHF.